This record covers a single TCR beta chain. This sample was included in a study of T-cell reconstitution after alpha-beta-depleted transplantation in children. TCRbeta library preparation incorporated unique molecular identifiers. One entry per CDR3 protein results from TCRdb running MiXCR on the PCR reads. This sample carries some 340,000 distinct CDR3 sequences, 10% of them seen once, and the ten largest clones take 2% to 3%. Germline loops: CDR1 DFQATT, CDR2 SNEGSKA (reference sequence). The CDR3 runs 13 residues. V lost 3 bases and J lost 4, with 13 bases in between. Source: PBMCs from the stem cell graft donor, taken from the stem cell graft. This sequence joins TRBV20-1 and TRBJ2-7, with no clear D. This receptor was taken from a human donor who donated a stem cell graft to a child with acute lymphoblastic leukemia. The CDR3 coding sequence is TGCAGTGCTAGTGTAGGCGAAAGGTACGAGCAGTACTTC. This encodes CSASVGERYEQYF.